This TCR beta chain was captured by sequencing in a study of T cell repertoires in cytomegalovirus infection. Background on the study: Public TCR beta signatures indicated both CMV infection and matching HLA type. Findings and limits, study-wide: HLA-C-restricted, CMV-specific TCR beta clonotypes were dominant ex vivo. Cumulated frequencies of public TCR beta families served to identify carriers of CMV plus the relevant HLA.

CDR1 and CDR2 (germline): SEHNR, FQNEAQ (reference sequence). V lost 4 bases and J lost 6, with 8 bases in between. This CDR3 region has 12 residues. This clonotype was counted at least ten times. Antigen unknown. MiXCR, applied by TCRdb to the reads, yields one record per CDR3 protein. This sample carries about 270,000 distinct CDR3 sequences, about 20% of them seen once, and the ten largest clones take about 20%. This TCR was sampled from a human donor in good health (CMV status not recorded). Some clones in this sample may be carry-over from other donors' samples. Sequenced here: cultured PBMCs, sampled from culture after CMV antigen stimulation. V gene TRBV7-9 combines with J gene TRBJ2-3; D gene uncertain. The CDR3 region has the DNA TGTGCCAGCAGCTCTAAGTTGGATACGCAGTATTTT. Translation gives CASSSKLDTQYF.